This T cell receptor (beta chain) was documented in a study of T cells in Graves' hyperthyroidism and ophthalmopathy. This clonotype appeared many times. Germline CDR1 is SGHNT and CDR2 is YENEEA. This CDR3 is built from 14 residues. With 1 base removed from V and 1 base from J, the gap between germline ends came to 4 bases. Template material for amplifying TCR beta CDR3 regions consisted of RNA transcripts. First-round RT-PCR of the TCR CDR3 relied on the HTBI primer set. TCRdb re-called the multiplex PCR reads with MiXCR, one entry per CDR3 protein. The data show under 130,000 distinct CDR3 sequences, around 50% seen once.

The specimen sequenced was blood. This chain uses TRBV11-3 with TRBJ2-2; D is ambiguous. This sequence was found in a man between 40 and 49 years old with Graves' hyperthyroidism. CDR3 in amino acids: CASSLAGNTGELFF. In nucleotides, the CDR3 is TGTGCCAGCAGCTTAGCGGGGAACACCGGGGAGCTGTTTTTT.